These T cell receptor beta chains were read from a single sample in a study of identifying expanded T cells in peripheral blood. The method was immunoSEQ multiplex PCR; TCRdb's version includes in-frame clones alone and lacks a portion of them. The sample includes roughly 100,000 clones, about 89% seen only once; the top ten take 15% to 20%. The specimen sequenced was blood. All receptors come from a person aged 18 to 75 in good health. Both conserved end residues are part of each CDR3. The order of the fields is clone size, D gene, J gene, V gene, CDR3 DNA, CDR3 protein. A D gene is named only where the DNA matches it firmly. Size tells how often a clone was seen (once, few, many) or the class of an expanded clone, and some rows leave it out.

>.|.|TRBJ1-5|TRBV7-2
TGTGCCAGCAGCCCGAGTCGCAAAAATCAGCCCCAGCATTTT
CASSPSRKNQPQHF
>.|.|TRBJ2-7|TRBV28
TGTGCCAGCTACCCCCAGGTCCCCCTAAGCCACGAGCAGTACTTC
CASYPQVPLSHEQYF
>.|.|TRBJ1-5|TRBV4-3
TGCGCCAGCAGCCAAGACAGGGAAAGACCCCAGCATTTT
CASSQDRERPQHF
>.|.|TRBJ1-2|TRBV4-3
TGCGCCAGCAGCCAAGAAAGGGTTCTGAACTATGGCTACACCTTC
CASSQERVLNYGYTF
>.|.|TRBJ1-1|TRBV29-1
TGCAGCGTTGCACAGGGTAGTGAAGCTTTCTTT
CSVAQGSEAFF
>.|.|TRBJ2-2|TRBV6-5
TGTGCCAGCAGTTACGTCAGGGGGGCCGGGGAGCTGTTTTTT
CASSYVRGAGELFF
>.|TRBD2|TRBJ2-3|TRBV7-9
TGTGCCAGCAGCCGGGGGGGACACACAGATACGCAGTATTTT
CASSRGGHTDTQYF
>.|.|TRBJ1-4|TRBV9
TGTGCCAGCAGCGTAGGCCAATGGGATGAAAAACTGTTTTTT
CASSVGQWDEKLFF
>.|TRBD1|TRBJ2-3|TRBV4-1
TGCGCCAGCAGCCACGTTCAGGGGGCCGGCACAGATACGCAGTATTTT
CASSHVQGAGTDTQYF
>.|.|TRBJ2-1|TRBV27
TGTGCCAGCAGTTTATCGATTCGGAATGAGCAGTTCTTC
CASSLSIRNEQFF
>.|.|TRBJ2-7|TRBV28
TGTGCCAGCAGCCTTTACAGTCCGATTAGCAAGTACGAGCAGTACTTC
CASSLYSPISKYEQYF
>.|.|TRBJ2-1|TRBV5-4
TGTGCCAGCAGCTTGTCGGGGGCCCTCTACAATGAGCAGTTCTTC
CASSLSGALYNEQFF
>.|.|TRBJ2-5|TRBV2
TGTGCCAGCAGTCTCCCCTTAGGGGGTGGGGAGACCCAGTACTTC
CASSLPLGGGETQYF
>.|.|TRBJ2-7|TRBV2
TGTGCCAGCGGATCCGTCTTATACGAGCAGTACTTC
CASGSVLYEQYF
>.|.|TRBJ1-1|TRBV7-9
TGTGCCAGCAGCTTGGGGGGCCTGGGAGCTTTCTTT
CASSLGGLGAFF
>.|.|TRBJ2-7|TRBV6-5
TGTGCCAGCAGTTACTCCCAAGCCTTCTACGAGCAGTACTTC
CASSYSQAFYEQYF
>.|.|TRBJ2-7|TRBV5-1
TGCGCCAGCAGCTTGGAGAGGCTTTACGAGCAGTACTTC
CASSLERLYEQYF
>.|.|TRBJ1-1|TRBV20-1
TGCAGTGCCGAGGATAACACTGAAGCTTTCTTT
CSAEDNTEAFF
>.|.|TRBJ2-3|TRBV2
TGTGCCAGCAGGGGAATGGTACTCACAGATACGCAGTATTTT
CASRGMVLTDTQYF
>once|.|TRBJ2-4|TRBV18
TGTGCCAGCTCACCACCTGGGGGCAGAGCCAAAAACATTCAGTACTTC
CASSPPGGRAKNIQYF
>.|.|TRBJ2-2|TRBV13
TGTGCCAGCAGCTTGTATCGGGACACCGGGGAGCTGTTTTTT
CASSLYRDTGELFF
>once|.|TRBJ2-3|TRBV4-2
TGTGCCAGCAGCCAAGATCGGGGGAACCAGGATACGCAGTATTTT
CASSQDRGNQDTQYF
>.|TRBD1|TRBJ1-1|TRBV27
TGTGCCAGCAGTTTGGGACAGCCAGGCACTGAAGCTTTCTTT
CASSLGQPGTEAFF
>.|TRBD1|TRBJ1-2|TRBV4-3
TGCGCCAGCAGCCATGAGGACAGGGCGTCCTATGGCTACACCTTC
CASSHEDRASYGYTF
>.|.|TRBJ2-6|TRBV5-1
TGCGCCAGCAGCCCCGAAGGTTGGTCTGGGGCCAACGTCCTGACTTTC
CASSPEGWSGANVLTF
>.|.|TRBJ2-6|TRBV7-9
TGTGCCAGCAGCTTGACCTCCTCTGGGGCCAACGTCCTGACTTTC
CASSLTSSGANVLTF
>.|.|TRBJ2-5|TRBV6-1
TGTGCCAGCAGAACGCTAGGAGGGGCAACGGAGACCCAGTACTTC
CASRTLGGATETQYF
>.|TRBD2|TRBJ2-5|TRBV7-7
TGTGCCAGCACCTGGACTAGCGGGGGTCAAGAGACCCAGTACTTC
CASTWTSGGQETQYF
>.|TRBD1|TRBJ1-4|TRBV5-6
TGTGCCAGCAGCTTAGGGGACAGGGGTGAAAAACTGTTTTTT
CASSLGDRGEKLFF
>.|.|TRBJ2-1|TRBV18
TGTGCCAGCTCACCGGAAGGGCATTTAAGGATCTTC
CASSPEGHLRIF
>.|.|TRBJ1-1|TRBV18
TGTGCCAGCTCTTCTGACAGGCCCATTTTGAACACTGAAGCTTTCTTT
CASSSDRPILNTEAFF
>once|.|TRBJ2-5|TRBV6-6
TGTGCCAGCAGTTATCCGGTGGGAGAGACCCAGTACTTC
CASSYPVGETQYF
>.|.|TRBJ1-1|TRBV6-6
TGTGCCAGCACCGACGCCGGGGGGAGTTCGACTGAAGCTTTCTTT
CASTDAGGSSTEAFF
>.|.|TRBJ2-7|TRBV6-1
TGTGCCAGCAGTGCAGGGTCCTACGAGCAGTACTTC
CASSAGSYEQYF
>.|TRBD2|TRBJ2-3|TRBV5-4
TGTGCCAGCGGAGCGGGGGGGGCCGCAACCACAGATACGCAGTATTTT
CASGAGGAATTDTQYF
>once|TRBD1|TRBJ1-2|TRBV5-4
TGTGCCAGCAGCAAGACAGGGGGAATGGATGGCTACACCTTC
CASSKTGGMDGYTF
>.|TRBD2|TRBJ2-1|TRBV7-9
TGTGCCAGCAGCTTAGGGCTTCAGGAGCGGGGGGGCTACAATGAGCAGTTCTTC
CASSLGLQERGGYNEQFF
>.|.|TRBJ1-2|TRBV29-1
TGCAGCGTTGAATATCAGGACCCAGCACGGGGAGGCTACACCTTC
CSVEYQDPARGGYTF
>.|.|TRBJ1-5|TRBV27
TGTGCCAGCAGTTTAGGGGCATACTATCAGCCCCAGCATTTT
CASSLGAYYQPQHF
>.|TRBD1|TRBJ2-7|TRBV5-4
TGTGCCAGCAGCTTGACCCCCGGACAGGGCTCCGAGCAGTACTTC
CASSLTPGQGSEQYF
>.|.|TRBJ1-2|TRBV5-1
TGCGCCAGCACCTGGGGCGCTGGGTATGGCTACACCTTC
CASTWGAGYGYTF
>few|TRBD1|TRBJ1-5|TRBV19
TGTGCCAGCGGCCAGGGGGTAAGATCAGGACAGCCCCAGCATTTT
CASGQGVRSGQPQHF
>.|TRBD2|TRBJ2-5|TRBV29-1
TGCAGCGTTTTCGGGACGTTGACTGAGCGGGGGACATTCCAAGAGACCCAGTACTTC
CSVFGTLTERGTFQETQYF
>.|.|TRBJ2-7|TRBV7-2
TGTGCCAGCAGGGCGGACAGTTTAAATTACGAGCAGTACTTC
CASRADSLNYEQYF
>.|TRBD2|TRBJ2-3|TRBV9
TGTGCCAGCAGCGGCACGGGGGGGCCTGTAGATACGCAGTATTTT
CASSGTGGPVDTQYF
>.|TRBD1|TRBJ1-6|TRBV7-2
TGTGCCAGCAGCTCAGGGACAGTAGCGAATTCACCCCTCCACTTT
CASSSGTVANSPLHF
>many|.|TRBJ1-2|TRBV7-2
TGTGCCAGCATGGAGGGGCAGGGCATTAACTATGGCTACACCTTC
CASMEGQGINYGYTF
>.|TRBD1|TRBJ1-2|TRBV7-9
TGTGCCAGCAGCCCCGGACAGGGACTCACCTATGGCTACACCTTC
CASSPGQGLTYGYTF
>.|.|TRBJ2-5|TRBV4-3
TGCGCCAGCAGCCAAGGTTGGAGAGCTTCTGCCACCCAAGAGACCCAGTACTTC
CASSQGWRASATQETQYF
>.|.|TRBJ2-3|TRBV13
TGTGCCAGCAGCACTACGGCCGAGGGCACAGATACGCAGTATTTT
CASSTTAEGTDTQYF
>.|TRBD1|TRBJ2-7|TRBV27
TGTGCCAGCAGAATACGGGACAGCCTGGGGTACGAGCAGTACTTC
CASRIRDSLGYEQYF
>.|.|TRBJ2-1|TRBV11-2
TGTGCCAGCAGCTTAGGAAGTCGTCACTGGGAGCAGTTCTTC
CASSLGSRHWEQFF
>.|TRBD2|TRBJ2-5|TRBV5-4
TGTGCCAGCAGCTACGCGGTGGCTAGCGGGGGGGTAGAGACCCAGTACTTC
CASSYAVASGGVETQYF
>few|.|TRBJ1-6|TRBV6-5
TGTGCCAGCAGTTACCTCGGGGCACTGGTCCAGGCACCCCTCCACTTT
CASSYLGALVQAPLHF
>.|.|TRBJ2-7|TRBV6-1
TGTGCCAGCAGTGACTTCCATGTTGGCGAGCAGTACTTC
CASSDFHVGEQYF
>.|.|TRBJ2-3|TRBV4-3
TGCGCCAGCAGCCAAGAGAATCTGAGAACAGATACGCAGTATTTT
CASSQENLRTDTQYF
>.|TRBD2|TRBJ2-7|TRBV13
TGTGCCAGCCAGGGGCCCGGACTAGCGGGAAAGACCTACGAGCAGTACTTC
CASQGPGLAGKTYEQYF